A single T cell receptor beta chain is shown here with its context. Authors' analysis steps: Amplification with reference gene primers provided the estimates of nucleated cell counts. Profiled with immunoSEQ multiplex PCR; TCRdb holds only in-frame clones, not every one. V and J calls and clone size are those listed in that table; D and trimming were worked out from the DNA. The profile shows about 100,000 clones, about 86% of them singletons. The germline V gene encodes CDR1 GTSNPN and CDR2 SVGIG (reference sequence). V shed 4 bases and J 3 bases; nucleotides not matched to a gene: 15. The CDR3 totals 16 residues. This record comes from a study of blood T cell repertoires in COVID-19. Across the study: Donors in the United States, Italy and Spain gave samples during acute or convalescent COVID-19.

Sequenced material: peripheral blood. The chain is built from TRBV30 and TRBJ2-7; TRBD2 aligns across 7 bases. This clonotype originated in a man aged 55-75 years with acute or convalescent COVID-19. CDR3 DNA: TGTGCCTGGACCCCCCTCGGCGGGAGCTTGGACTACGAGCAGTACTTC. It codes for CAWTPLGGSLDYEQYF.